These T cell receptor beta chains were read from a single sample in a study of T-cell reconstitution after alpha-beta-depleted transplantation in children. One entry per CDR3 protein results from TCRdb running MiXCR on the PCR reads. The data hold roughly 200,000 distinct CDR3 sequences, with roughly 15% observed a single time. The sample consisted of PBMCs from the stem cell graft donor, taken from the stem cell graft. The receptors originated from a human donor who donated a stem cell graft to a child with acute lymphoblastic leukemia. Each CDR3 is given with its conserved first and last residue.

v_gene: TRBV4-2; CDR3aa: CASSQEVLAGGGDTQYF
v_gene: TRBV29-1; CDR3aa: CSSGGEANTGELFF
v_gene: TRBV5-5; CDR3aa: CASSLGLVGTDTQYF
v_gene: TRBV20-1; CDR3aa: CSATRAANTGELFF
v_gene: TRBV4-1; CDR3aa: CASSQDRASGPFTGELFF
v_gene: TRBV20-1; CDR3aa: CSASGSARANTGELFF
v_gene: TRBV20-1; CDR3aa: CSAHPAGETDTQYF
v_gene: TRBV27; CDR3aa: CASSGTVNTEAFF
v_gene: TRBV12-3/TRBV12-4; CDR3aa: CASSPTGGNEKLFF
v_gene: TRBV6-1; CDR3aa: CASRQDSKNSYEQYF
v_gene: TRBV5-1; CDR3aa: CASTTGAKEYGYTF
v_gene: TRBV20-1; CDR3aa: CSARGGIGEKLFF
v_gene: TRBV5-1; CDR3aa: CASSPPADRGYEQYF
v_gene: TRBV6-1; CDR3aa: CASIWVGLNTGELFF
v_gene: TRBV5-1; CDR3aa: CASSSGTRPYEQYF
v_gene: TRBV27; CDR3aa: CASFHLSGRWNTEAFF
v_gene: TRBV6-1; CDR3aa: CASTLGGRSYEQYF
v_gene: TRBV5-1; CDR3aa: CASSPRDRVGEQFF
v_gene: TRBV27; CDR3aa: CASSYDRDSYEQYF
v_gene: TRBV3-1; CDR3aa: CASSQTLGTEAFF
v_gene: TRBV20-1; CDR3aa: CSARDWAAPNEKLFF
v_gene: TRBV5-1; CDR3aa: CASSLEGASTDTQYF
v_gene: TRBV12-3/TRBV12-4; CDR3aa: CASTRDRGFSTSAF
v_gene: TRBV27; CDR3aa: CASRLQGTLYEQYF
v_gene: TRBV5-6; CDR3aa: CASSLIQGATYVSYNEQFF
v_gene: TRBV7-2; CDR3aa: CASSLARLGSGIKETQYF
v_gene: TRBV10-3; CDR3aa: CAISEGRERDQETQYF
v_gene: TRBV24-1; CDR3aa: CATSESLAGGRETQYF
v_gene: TRBV10-2; CDR3aa: CASLGGTASFEQYF
v_gene: TRBV7-9; CDR3aa: CASSSGVLDGYTF
v_gene: TRBV15; CDR3aa: CATSLRTSGYNEQFF
v_gene: TRBV24-1; CDR3aa: CATSDFRAHKFNYGYTF
v_gene: TRBV28; CDR3aa: CASQTQGFRQPQHF
v_gene: TRBV5-4; CDR3aa: CASSSTPTNTDTQYF
v_gene: TRBV12-3/TRBV12-4; CDR3aa: CASSPPSGRGRTQPQHF
v_gene: TRBV5-1; CDR3aa: CASSFQDGADTQYF
v_gene: TRBV4-2; CDR3aa: CASSQETGNSPLHF
v_gene: TRBV20-1; CDR3aa: CSARDGAAGRQYF
v_gene: TRBV19; CDR3aa: CASSIFFLGRGVYNEQFF
v_gene: TRBV5-1; CDR3aa: CASSWVTSGQGNEQFF